The sequence of this T cell receptor (beta chain) was determined in a study of response to subunit inactivated influenza vaccine. Study-level points and caveats: Each seasonal influenza vaccination recruits few new T cells, the authors suggested.

A word on this clonotype: Its antigen is undetermined.

MiXCR, run by TCRdb on the RT-PCR reads, gives a single entry per CDR3 protein. Among hundreds of thousands of distinct CDR3 sequences, around 15% were seen once, and the ten largest hold less than 8.5%. V dropped 4 bases and J dropped 5 bases, with 11 bases sitting between them. There are 13 residues in the CDR3. Germline CDR1 LGHDT, CDR2 YNNKEL (reference sequence). The chain links TRBV3-1 to TRBJ2-5; D not certain. The sequenced sample was PBMCs from blood, obtained 14 to 15 days before vaccination. The clonotype comes from a man aged 45-65 years who received an inactivated influenza vaccine. The CDR3 DNA reads as TGTGCCAGCAGCCCCGAGGCAGAGGAGACCCAGTACTTC. This sequence encodes CASSPEAEETQYF.